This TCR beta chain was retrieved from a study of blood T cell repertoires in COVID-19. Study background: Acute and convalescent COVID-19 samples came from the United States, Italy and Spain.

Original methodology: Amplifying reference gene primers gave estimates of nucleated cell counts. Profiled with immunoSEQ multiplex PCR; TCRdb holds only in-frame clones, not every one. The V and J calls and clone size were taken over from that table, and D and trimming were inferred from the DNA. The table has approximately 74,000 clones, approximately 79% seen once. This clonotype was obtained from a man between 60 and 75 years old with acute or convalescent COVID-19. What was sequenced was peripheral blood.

The chain's CDR3 is CATSRDRRGQGNEKLFF. The CDR3 region has the DNA TGTGCCACCAGCAGAGACCGCCGGGGACAGGGAAATGAAAAACTGTTTTTT. The rearrangement links TRBV15 to TRBJ1-4, with 9 bases matching TRBD1. CDR3 size: 17 residues. The trim removed 0 bases at V and 5 bases at J, leaving 7 bases unmatched. CDR1 is LNHNV and CDR2 is YYDKDF in the germline V gene (reference sequence).